Below, one T cell receptor gamma chain is given with its context. This clone is regarded as medium-sized (0.01 to 0.1%). It has no known antigen specificity. Qualities for individual bases were not recorded, and no much larger clone is one base off. The germline V gene provides CDR1 EGSTGY and CDR2 YDSYTSSV. V ends up 2 bases short and J 0 bases short, with an unmatched junction base count of 7. CDR3 length: 15 amino acids, cysteine to phenylalanine. Left in the record is the CDR3 DNA by itself, 45 bases read in frame from the first base. For both patients and controls, peripheral blood mononuclear cells were isolated, and the genomic DNA from these cells was used for TCR sequencing. Controls were around 23 healthy adult blood donors, with a median age of approximately 64 years and some twelve males and some 11 females, matched to patients for age and sex. The sample belongs to a study of gamma delta lymphoproliferative disorders and STAT genes (dated by TCRdb to the late 2010s). For context, the study as a whole: The LymphoTrack Dx TCRG Assay was used to prepare gamma-chain libraries from at least 50 ng of genomic DNA. The study profiled TCR gamma and delta CDR3 repertoires by deep sequencing in Tgammadelta lymphoproliferative disease patients and healthy controls, within a larger immunophenotypic and STAT-mutation study. Since no corresponding Invivoscribe delta assay was available, delta-chain libraries were prepared following the standard operating procedure of the EuroClonality-NGS working group. To confirm results, two gamma-chain samples and all delta-chain samples were sequenced twice. The paper's findings and limits, for the study overall: Nearly all major patient gamma and delta clonotypes were public, shared with at least one healthy donor; only two gamma clonotypes were private to disease. T cells in controls likely covered a range of maturation stages, whereas leukemic cells were skewed toward terminal effectors, which could potentially limit comparisons between patients and controls. It was noted by the authors that NGS specificity may be reduced at low frequencies, so confirmation of the public or private nature of leukemic clones is needed. In whole-repertoire clustering, patient gamma repertoires grouped separately from healthy controls, whereas delta repertoires showed no separation between groups.

In both library preparation methods, multiplex PCR was run with primers aimed at the conserved V and J regions of the TCR genes. Amplicons were purified, pooled and sequenced on an Illumina MiSeq platform. Turning to the authors' computational methods: V(D)J alignment, clonotype assembly and translation were done with MiXCR, while functionality assessment and CDR3 repertoire analyses were done with VDJtools. CDR3 was defined according to IMGT, and analyses were limited to productive sequences using functional genes, with ORF genes and pseudogenes excluded. A custom Python script searched for identical amino acid CDR3s of major clonotypes (frequency >=5%) across all patients and controls. A one-sided non-parametric Wilcoxon test was used to compare clonotype frequencies between patients and controls. TCRdb reprocessed the public reads with the caller CATT; rows with the same DNA were merged afterwards. These V and J calls rely on TCRdb rather than the paper's analysis. Recorded for this sample are about 4,000 gamma-chain clones; 5.5% to 8.5% of them occurred a single time. The ten largest clonotypes hold approximately 35% of the sample.

The TCR was taken from a human donor in good health. The sequenced sample was blood. This sequence uses TRGV4 and TRGJ1 or TRGJ2. The J gene is absent in TCRdb and was assigned here via DNA matching to germline. The CDR3 protein: CATWDVFPNYYKKLF. In nucleotide form, the sequence is TGTGCCACCTGGGATGTATTCCCGAATTATTATAAGAAACTCTTT.